These T cell receptor beta chains were read from a single sample in a study of human T cells and chemical hapten exposure. TCRdb redid the calling of the RACE reads with MiXCR, one entry per CDR3 protein. The profile shows about 77,000 distinct CDR3 sequences, around 15% of them singletons. The sample here was whole blood, taken in connection with sensitization to the hapten diphenylcyclopropenone (DPC). These receptors all come from a woman in her forties or fifties with alopecia areata. Some clones in this sample may be carry-over from other donors' samples. The CDR3 runs from the conserved cysteine through the conserved F or W. The order of the fields is CDR3 length, V gene, clone size, D gene, J gene, CDR3 protein, CDR3 DNA. The D gene is left open where the match is weak. Rows give clone size only sometimes, using once, few, many, or a class for an expanded clone.

15	TRBV27	few	TRBD2	TRBJ2-1	CASSSSGRFFDEQFF	TGTGCCAGCAGTTCAAGCGGGAGATTTTTTGATGAGCAGTTCTTC
13	TRBV21-1	.	.	TRBJ2-5	CASRRGGQETQYF	TGTGCCAGCAGGAGGGGAGGCCAAGAGACCCAGTACTTC
14	TRBV29-1	.	.	TRBJ1-3	CSVRISVLGNTIYF	TGCAGCGTGCGAATATCGGTTTTGGGAAACACCATATATTTT
14	TRBV20-1	few	TRBD2	TRBJ2-1	CSAPGTSGNNEQFF	TGCAGTGCCCCAGGGACTAGCGGAAACAATGAGCAGTTCTTC
15	TRBV11-2	.	TRBD2	TRBJ2-4	CASSLLAGGQNIQYF	TGTGCCAGCAGCTTACTAGCGGGAGGGCAAAACATTCAGTACTTC
16	TRBV18	few	.	TRBJ1-2	CASSPQGEFPNYGYTF	TGTGCCAGCTCACCACAAGGAGAATTTCCTAACTATGGCTACACCTTC
17	TRBV7-6	few	TRBD2	TRBJ2-1	CASSLSASGGTYNEQFF	TGTGCCAGCAGCTTATCGGCTAGCGGGGGGACCTACAATGAGCAGTTCTTC
15	TRBV6-2/TRBV6-3	.	.	TRBJ2-6	CASSYPGSGANVLTF	TGTGCCAGCAGTTACCCAGGCTCTGGGGCCAACGTCCTGACTTTC
16	TRBV15	few	TRBD2	TRBJ2-1	CATSREYERGNLGQFF	TGTGCCACCAGCAGAGAATATGAGCGGGGGAATCTTGGGCAGTTCTTC
18	TRBV6-5	few	TRBD2	TRBJ2-4	CASSYSVRTSGAKNIQYF	TGTGCCAGCAGTTACTCTGTAAGGACTAGCGGAGCCAAAAACATTCAGTACTTC
11	TRBV12-5	few	.	TRBJ2-1	CASGLYNEQFF	TGTGCTAGTGGTCTTTACAATGAGCAGTTCTTC
14	TRBV20-1	.	.	TRBJ2-1	CSARDGQGINEQFF	TGCAGTGCTAGAGATGGGCAGGGGATCAATGAGCAGTTCTTC
14	TRBV5-1	.	.	TRBJ2-5	CASRLSGMRETQYF	TGCGCCAGCAGACTTAGCGGAATGCGGGAGACCCAGTACTTC
15	TRBV28	.	TRBD2	TRBJ2-7	CASSPPWGLLYEQYF	TGTGCCAGCAGTCCTCCTTGGGGACTACTCTACGAGCAGTACTTC
12	TRBV18	few	.	TRBJ2-7	CASSPSSNEQYF	TGTGCCAGCTCACCGTCGTCGAACGAGCAGTACTTC
14	TRBV18	few	.	TRBJ2-5	CASSPGVFQETQYF	TGTGCCAGCTCACCGGGAGTATTTCAAGAGACCCAGTACTTC
14	TRBV18	many	.	TRBJ2-7	CASSPGLARNEQYF	TGTGCCAGCTCACCAGGCCTAGCGAGGAACGAGCAGTACTTC
19	TRBV7-2	few	.	TRBJ2-6	CASSRKDSFRLSGANVLTF	TGTGCCAGCAGCCGAAAAGACAGCTTTCGTCTCTCTGGGGCCAACGTCCTGACTTTC
12	TRBV6-5	few	.	TRBJ2-3	CASRGEADTQYF	TGTGCCAGCAGGGGTGAGGCAGATACGCAGTATTTT
15	TRBV20-1	.	.	TRBJ2-3	CSARPGGSSTDTQYF	TGCAGTGCCCGCCCGGGGGGCTCGAGCACAGATACGCAGTATTTT